Below, one T cell receptor (beta chain) is given with its context. The assay was carried out at the deep level. Template amounts of around 300 ng DNA, some 30,000 T cell genomes, were employed in unsorted PBMC replicate PCRs. Ten immunoSEQ deep assay plates were used to sequence unsorted PBMC DNA. Produced via immunoSEQ multiplex PCR; TCRdb's table is partial and in-frame only. The data show fewer than 600,000 clones, with about four fifths seen just once and approximately 12% held by the top ten. This sample is part of a study of shared clonotypes between healthy human individuals. When samples were unsorted, around 83 million PBMCs were used for genomic DNA. The TCR comes from a woman aged 40-49 years in good health. Some clones in this sample may be carry-over from other donors' samples. The sequenced sample consisted of PBMCs.

CDR3 coding DNA: TGTGCCAGCAGGTTCGGACGGTCCTATGGCTACACCTTC. Amino acid sequence: CASRFGRSYGYTF. The J gene is TRBJ1-2, the V gene TRBV6-1, with unresolved D. V was cut by 6 bases and J by 4 bases, with 12 bases left in between. Germline V gene lookup returns CDR1 MNHNS and CDR2 SASEGT. The CDR3 covers 13 residues.